This entry is about one T cell receptor beta chain. Its target is unknown. This sample is drawn from a study of T cells in localized non-small cell lung cancer. Notes on the study in general: Out of the top 100 tumor clones, a median 57 were seen in adjacent lung. The study sequenced only one region of the tumor. As a result, intratumor heterogeneity could not be excluded and remains possible. Maximal T cell clonality occurred in uninvolved adjacent lung, with tumor ranking below it.

The data were produced by immunoSEQ multiplex PCR, yet TCRdb's version contains in-frame clones alone and is incomplete. The sample has 130,000 or so clones, 80% to 90% seen once. Germline values: CDR1 MNHNY, CDR2 SVGAGI (reference sequence). CDR3 length: 12 amino acids. Trimming removed 2 bases at V and 5 bases at J, with 7 bases between. The gene calls are TRBV6-6 and TRBJ2-7; a weak D match, TRBD2 (5 bases). Sequencing was performed on peripheral blood, taken before any cancer treatment. This receptor was taken from a female donor older than 55 with stage I lung adenocarcinoma. The CDR3 loop reads CASSYAGDEQYF. In nucleotides, the CDR3 is TGTGCCAGCAGTTACGCCGGGGACGAGCAGTACTTC.